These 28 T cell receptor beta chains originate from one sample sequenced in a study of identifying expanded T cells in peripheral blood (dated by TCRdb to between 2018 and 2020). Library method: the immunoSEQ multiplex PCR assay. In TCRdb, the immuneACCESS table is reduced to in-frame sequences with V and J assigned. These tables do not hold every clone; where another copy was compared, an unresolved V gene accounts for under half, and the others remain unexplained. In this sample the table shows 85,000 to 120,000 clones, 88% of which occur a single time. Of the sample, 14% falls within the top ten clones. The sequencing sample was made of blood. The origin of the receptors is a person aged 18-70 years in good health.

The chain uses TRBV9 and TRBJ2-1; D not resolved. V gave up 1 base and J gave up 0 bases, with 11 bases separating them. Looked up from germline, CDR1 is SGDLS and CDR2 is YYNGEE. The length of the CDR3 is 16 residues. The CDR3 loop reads CASSVLGFSSYNEQFF. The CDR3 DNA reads TGTGCCAGCAGCGTATTGGGGTTTTCCTCCTACAATGAGCAGTTCTTC.

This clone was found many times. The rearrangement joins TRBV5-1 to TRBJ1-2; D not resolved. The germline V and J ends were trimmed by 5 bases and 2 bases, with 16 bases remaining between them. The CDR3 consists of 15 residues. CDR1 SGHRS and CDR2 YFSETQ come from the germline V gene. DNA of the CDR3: TGCGCCAGCAGAATAGAAGAGGGAACCAACTATGGCTACACCTTC. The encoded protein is CASRIEEGTNYGYTF.

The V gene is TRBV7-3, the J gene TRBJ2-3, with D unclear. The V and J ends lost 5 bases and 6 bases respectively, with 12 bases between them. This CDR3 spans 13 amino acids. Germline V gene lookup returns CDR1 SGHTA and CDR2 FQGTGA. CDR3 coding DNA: TGTGCCAGCAGCCTTCTCTTCCGGGATACGCAGTATTTT. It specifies CASSLLFRDTQYF.

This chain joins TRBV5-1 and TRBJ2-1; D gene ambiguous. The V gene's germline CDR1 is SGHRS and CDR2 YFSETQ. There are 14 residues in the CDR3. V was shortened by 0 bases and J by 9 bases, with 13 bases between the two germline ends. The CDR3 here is CASSLGRIDGEQFF. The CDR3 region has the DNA TGCGCCAGCAGCTTGGGCAGGATAGATGGTGAGCAGTTCTTC.

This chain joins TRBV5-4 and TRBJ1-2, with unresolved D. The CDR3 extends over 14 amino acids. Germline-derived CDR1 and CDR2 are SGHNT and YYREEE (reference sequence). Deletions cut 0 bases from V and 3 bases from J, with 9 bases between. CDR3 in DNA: TGTGCCAGCAGCTTGGCGGCAGAATACTATGGCTACACCTTC. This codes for CASSLAAEYYGYTF.

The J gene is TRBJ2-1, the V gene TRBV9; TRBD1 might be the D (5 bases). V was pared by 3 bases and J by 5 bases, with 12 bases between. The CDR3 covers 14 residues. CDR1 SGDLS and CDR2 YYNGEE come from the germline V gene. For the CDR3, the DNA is TGTGCCAGCAGCGGCCTAGACAGAAACAATGAGCAGTTCTTC. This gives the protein CASSGLDRNNEQFF. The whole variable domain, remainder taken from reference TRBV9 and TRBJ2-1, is DSGVTQTPKHLITATGQRVTLRCSPRSGDLSVYWYQQSLDQGLQFLIQYYNGEERAKGNILERFSAQQFPDLHSELNLSSLELGDSALYFCASSGLDRNNEQFFGPGTRLTVL.

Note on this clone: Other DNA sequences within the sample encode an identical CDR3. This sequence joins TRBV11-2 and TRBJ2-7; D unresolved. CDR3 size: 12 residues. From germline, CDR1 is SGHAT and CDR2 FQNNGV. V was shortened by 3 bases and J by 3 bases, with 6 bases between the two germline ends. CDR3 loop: CASSLVGYEQYF. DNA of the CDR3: TGTGCCAGCAGCTTGGTCGGCTACGAGCAGTACTTC.

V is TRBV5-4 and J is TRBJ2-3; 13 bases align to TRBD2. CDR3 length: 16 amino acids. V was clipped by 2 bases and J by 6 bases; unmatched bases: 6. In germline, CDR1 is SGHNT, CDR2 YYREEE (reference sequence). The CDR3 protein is CASSFPLAGGRDTQYF. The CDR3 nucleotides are TGTGCCAGCAGCTTCCCACTAGCGGGAGGGAGGGATACGCAGTATTTT.

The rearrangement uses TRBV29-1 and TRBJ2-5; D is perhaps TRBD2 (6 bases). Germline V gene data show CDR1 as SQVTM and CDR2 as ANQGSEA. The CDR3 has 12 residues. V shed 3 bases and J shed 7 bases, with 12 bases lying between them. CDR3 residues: CSVDRPGGTQYF. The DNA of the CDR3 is TGCAGCGTTGATCGCCCCGGGGGGACCCAGTACTTC.

Here the CDR3 reads CASSPRDRQNIQYF. The CDR3 nucleotides are TGTGCCAGCTCACCCCGGGACAGACAAAACATTCAGTACTTC. The chain is built from TRBV18 and TRBJ2-4; 7 bases match TRBD1. V was pared by 3 bases and J by 5 bases, with 4 bases of the junction left unmatched. Germline-derived CDR1 and CDR2 are KGHSH and LQKENI. The CDR3 has 14 amino acids. The whole variable domain, filled in from reference TRBV18 and TRBJ2-4, reads NAGVMQNPRHLVRRRGQEARLRCSPMKGHSHVYWYRQLPEEGLKFMVYLQKENIIDESGMPKERFSAEFPKEGPSILRIQQVVRGDSAAYFCASSPRDRQNIQYFGAGTRLSVL.

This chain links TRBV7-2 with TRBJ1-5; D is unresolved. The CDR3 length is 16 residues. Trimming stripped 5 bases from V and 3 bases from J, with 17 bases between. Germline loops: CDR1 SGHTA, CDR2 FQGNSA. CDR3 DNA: TGTGCCAGCAGCCTTTCCCCCTCCGGGAACAATCAGCCCCAGCATTTT. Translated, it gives CASSLSPSGNNQPQHF.

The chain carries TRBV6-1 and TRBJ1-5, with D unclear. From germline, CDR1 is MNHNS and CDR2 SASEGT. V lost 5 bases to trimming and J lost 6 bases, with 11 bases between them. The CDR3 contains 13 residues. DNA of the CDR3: TGTGCCAGCAGTAGCGGAGGAAGTCAGCCCCAGCATTTT. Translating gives CASSSGGSQPQHF.

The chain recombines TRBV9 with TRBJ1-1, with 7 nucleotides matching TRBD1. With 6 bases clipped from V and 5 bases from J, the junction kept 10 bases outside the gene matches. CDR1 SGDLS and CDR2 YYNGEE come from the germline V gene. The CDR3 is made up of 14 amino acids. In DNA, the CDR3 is TGTGCCAGCACTTCAGGACAGGCGGGGACTGAAGCTTTCTTT. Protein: CASTSGQAGTEAFF.

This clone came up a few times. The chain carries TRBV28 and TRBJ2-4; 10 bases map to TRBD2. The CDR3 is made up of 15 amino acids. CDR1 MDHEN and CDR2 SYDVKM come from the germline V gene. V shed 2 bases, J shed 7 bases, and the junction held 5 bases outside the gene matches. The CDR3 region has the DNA TGTGCCAGCAGTTTACTAGCGGGAGAGGTGAACATTCAGTACTTC. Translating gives CASSLLAGEVNIQYF.

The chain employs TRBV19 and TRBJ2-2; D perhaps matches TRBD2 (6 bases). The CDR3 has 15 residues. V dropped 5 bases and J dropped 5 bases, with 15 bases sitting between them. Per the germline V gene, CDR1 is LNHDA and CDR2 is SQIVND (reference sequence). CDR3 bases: TGTGCCAGTAGTCACCCCCGTGGAGGGACCGGGGAGCTGTTTTTT. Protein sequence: CASSHPRGGTGELFF.

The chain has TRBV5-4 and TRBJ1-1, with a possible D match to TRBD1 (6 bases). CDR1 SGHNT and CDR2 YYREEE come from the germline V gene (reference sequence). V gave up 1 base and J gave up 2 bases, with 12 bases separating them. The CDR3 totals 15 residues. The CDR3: CASSLSGAGNTEAFF. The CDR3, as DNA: TGTGCCAGCAGCTTGTCGGGGGCGGGAAACACTGAAGCTTTCTTT.

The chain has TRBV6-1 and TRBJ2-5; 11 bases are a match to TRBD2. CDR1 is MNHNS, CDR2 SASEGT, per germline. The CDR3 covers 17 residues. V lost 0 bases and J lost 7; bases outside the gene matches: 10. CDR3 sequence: CASSEAGLAATWGTQYF. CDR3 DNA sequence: TGTGCCAGCAGTGAAGCGGGACTAGCGGCGACATGGGGGACCCAGTACTTC.

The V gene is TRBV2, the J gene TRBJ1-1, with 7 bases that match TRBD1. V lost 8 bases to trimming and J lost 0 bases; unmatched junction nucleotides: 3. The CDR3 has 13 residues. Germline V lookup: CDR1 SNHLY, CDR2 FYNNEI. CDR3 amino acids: CASDRAMNTEAFF. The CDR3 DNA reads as TGTGCCAGCGACAGGGCTATGAACACTGAAGCTTTCTTT. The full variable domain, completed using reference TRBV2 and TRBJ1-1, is EPEVTQTPSHQVTQMGQEVILRCVPISNHLYFYWYRQILGQKVEFLVSFYNNEISEKSEIFDDQFSVERPDGSNFTLKIRSTKLEDSAMYFCASDRAMNTEAFFGQGTRLTVV.

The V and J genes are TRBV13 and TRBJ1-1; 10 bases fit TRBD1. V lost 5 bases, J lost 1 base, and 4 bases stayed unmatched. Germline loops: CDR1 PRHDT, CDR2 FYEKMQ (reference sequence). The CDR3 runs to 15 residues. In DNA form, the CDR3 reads TGTGCCAGCAGCCCGGACAGGGGGTGGAACACTGAAGCTTTCTTT. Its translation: CASSPDRGWNTEAFF.

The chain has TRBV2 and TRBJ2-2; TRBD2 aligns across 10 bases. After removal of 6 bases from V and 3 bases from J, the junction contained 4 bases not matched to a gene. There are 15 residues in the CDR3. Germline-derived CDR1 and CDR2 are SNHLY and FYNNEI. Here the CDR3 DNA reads TGTGCCAGCAGCCTAGCGGGAGTGGACACCGGGGAGCTGTTTTTT. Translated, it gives CASSLAGVDTGELFF.

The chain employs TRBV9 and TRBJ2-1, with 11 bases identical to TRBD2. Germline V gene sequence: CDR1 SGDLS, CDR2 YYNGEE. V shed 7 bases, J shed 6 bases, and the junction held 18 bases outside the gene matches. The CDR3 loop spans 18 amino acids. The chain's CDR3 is CASGGRISGRAEVNEQFF. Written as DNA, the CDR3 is TGTGCCAGCGGTGGAAGGATTAGCGGGAGGGCCGAGGTCAATGAGCAGTTCTTC.

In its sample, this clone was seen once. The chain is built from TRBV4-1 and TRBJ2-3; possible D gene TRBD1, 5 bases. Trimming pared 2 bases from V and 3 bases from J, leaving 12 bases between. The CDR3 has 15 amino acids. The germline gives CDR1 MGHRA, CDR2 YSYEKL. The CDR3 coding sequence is TGCGCCAGCAGCCAACTAGGGGTCGGGACAGATACGCAGTATTTT. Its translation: CASSQLGVGTDTQYF.

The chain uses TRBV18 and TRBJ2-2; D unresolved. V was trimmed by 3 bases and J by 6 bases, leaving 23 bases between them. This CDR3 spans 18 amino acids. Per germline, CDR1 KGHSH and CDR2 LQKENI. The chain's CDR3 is CASSPGKESRLDPGELFF. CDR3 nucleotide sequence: TGTGCCAGCTCACCGGGGAAGGAGTCTCGACTCGACCCCGGGGAGCTGTTTTTT.

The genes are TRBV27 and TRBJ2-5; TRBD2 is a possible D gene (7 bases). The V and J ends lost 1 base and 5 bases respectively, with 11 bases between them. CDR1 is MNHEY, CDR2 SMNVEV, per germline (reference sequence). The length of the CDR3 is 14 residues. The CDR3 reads CASSLFRGGETQYF. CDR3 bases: TGTGCCAGCAGTTTATTCAGGGGAGGGGAGACCCAGTACTTC.

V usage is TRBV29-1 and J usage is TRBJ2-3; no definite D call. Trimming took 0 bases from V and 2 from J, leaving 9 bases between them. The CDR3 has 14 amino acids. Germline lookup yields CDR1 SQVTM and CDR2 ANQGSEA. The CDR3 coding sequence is TGCAGCGTTGAAGAAGGGCGGAACACAGATACGCAGTATTTT. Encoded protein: CSVEEGRNTDTQYF.

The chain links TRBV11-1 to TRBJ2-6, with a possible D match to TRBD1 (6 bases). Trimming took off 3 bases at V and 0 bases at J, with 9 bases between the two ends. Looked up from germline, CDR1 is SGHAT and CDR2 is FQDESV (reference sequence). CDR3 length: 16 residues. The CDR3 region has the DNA TGTGCCAGCAGCTTCCACAGGGTCTCTGGGGCCAACGTCCTGACTTTC. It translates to CASSFHRVSGANVLTF.

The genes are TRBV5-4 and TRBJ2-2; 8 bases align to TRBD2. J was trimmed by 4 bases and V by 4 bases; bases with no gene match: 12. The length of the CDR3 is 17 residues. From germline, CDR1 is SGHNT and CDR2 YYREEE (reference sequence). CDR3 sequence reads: CASSPLGRGGLTGELFF. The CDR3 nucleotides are TGTGCCAGCAGCCCCTTGGGACGGGGGGGCCTCACCGGGGAGCTGTTTTTT.

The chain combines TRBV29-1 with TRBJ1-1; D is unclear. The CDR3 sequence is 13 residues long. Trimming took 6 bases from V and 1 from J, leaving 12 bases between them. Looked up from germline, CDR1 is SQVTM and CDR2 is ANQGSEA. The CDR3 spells CSVADYRNTEAFF. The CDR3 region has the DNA TGCAGCGTAGCCGACTACAGGAACACTGAAGCTTTCTTT.